This entry describes one T cell receptor (beta chain). Its antigen is currently unknown. The source of the sample is a study of shared clonotypes between healthy human individuals. The wider study: There were three CD4 naive, three CD4 memory, two CD8 naive and one CD8 memory plates per donor.

Whole-study results and caveats: Few donors restricted represented genetic and exposure-history diversity. Non-shared clonotypes displayed generation probabilities falling below those of clonotypes present in all four donors.

Profiling relied on immunoSEQ multiplex PCR, and the TCRdb table lists in-frame clones only, not all of them. There are over a million clones in the sample; roughly 97% occur only once, and more than 0.9% lies in the top ten. From germline, CDR1 is SEHNR and CDR2 FQNEAQ (reference sequence). Trimming cost V 3 bases and J 2 bases, with 8 bases left between them. The CDR3 is made up of 14 amino acids. Every donor was a Caucasian adult from Nashville, Tennessee. This sequence joins TRBV7-9 and TRBJ1-3, with unresolved D. This sequence originates from a man between 25 and 39 years old in good health. Material: naive CD4+ T cells sorted from blood. Specified subset: CD45RA+ positively selected. CDR3 bases: TGTGCCAGCAGCTTCCGGCAAACTGGAAACACCATATATTTT. Protein sequence: CASSFRQTGNTIYF. Using reference TRBV7-9 and TRBJ1-3 for the parts outside the CDR3, the full variable domain is DTGVSQNPRHKITKRGQNVTFRCDPISEHNRLYWYRQTLGQGPEFLTYFQNEAQLEKSRLLSDRFSAERPKGSFSTLEIQRTEQGDSAMYLCASSFRQTGNTIYFGEGSWLTVV.